The source of this T cell receptor beta chain is a study of T cells in Graves' hyperthyroidism and ophthalmopathy. Patients having uncontrolled infection, another autoimmune disease, pregnancy or lactation were not included. TCR beta CDR3 regions were amplified from RNA transcripts. Primed by the HTBI set, a first-round RT-PCR was run on the TCR CDR3. A single record per CDR3 protein comes from TCRdb applying MiXCR to the multiplex PCR reads. The sample gives 550,000 to 600,000 distinct CDR3 sequences, about 43% of which show up once; roughly 19% is in the top ten. There are many counts of this clonotype. The antigen is not known. The study's findings and limits: Model predictions of ophthalmopathy came a median about six months before onset. Most clonotypes expanded in thyroid above 0.001 were likewise present in blood.

The sequence was obtained from an adult woman with Graves' disease, either hyperthyroidism or ophthalmopathy (not recorded which). The source material was peripheral blood or thyroid tissue (not recorded which).

CDR3 DNA sequence: TGTGCCAGCAGTGAAGCGCTTCATAGACGGGAAAGGGCTTTCTTT. Encoded protein: CASSEALHRRERAFF. V and J are TRBV2 and TRBJ1-1; unclear D gene. The germline CDR1 and CDR2 sequences are SNHLY and FYNNEI. This CDR3 has 15 residues. V lost 0 bases to trimming and J lost 11 bases, with 19 bases between them.